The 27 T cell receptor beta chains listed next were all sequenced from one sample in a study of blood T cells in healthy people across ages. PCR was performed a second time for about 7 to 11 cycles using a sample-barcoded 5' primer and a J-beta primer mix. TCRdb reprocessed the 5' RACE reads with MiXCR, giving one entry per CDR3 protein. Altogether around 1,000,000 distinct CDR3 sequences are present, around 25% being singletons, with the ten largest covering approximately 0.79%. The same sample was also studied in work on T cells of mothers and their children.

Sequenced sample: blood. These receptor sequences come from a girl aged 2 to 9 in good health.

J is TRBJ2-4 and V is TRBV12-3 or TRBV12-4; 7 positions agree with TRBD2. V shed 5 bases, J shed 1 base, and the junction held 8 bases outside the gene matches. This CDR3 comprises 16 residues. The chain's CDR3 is CASSRAREGAKNIQYF. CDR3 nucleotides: TGTGCCAGCAGTCGAGCCAGGGAGGGGGCCAAAAACATTCAGTACTTC.

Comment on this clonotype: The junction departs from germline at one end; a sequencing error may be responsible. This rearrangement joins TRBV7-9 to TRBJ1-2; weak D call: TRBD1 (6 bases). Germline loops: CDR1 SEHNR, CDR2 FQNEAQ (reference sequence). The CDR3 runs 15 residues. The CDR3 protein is CASSFTGGELNGYTF. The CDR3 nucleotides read TGTGCCAGCAGCTTCACGGGGGGCGAGTTGAATGGTTACACCTTC. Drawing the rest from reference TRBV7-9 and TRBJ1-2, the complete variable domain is DTGVSQNPRHKITKRGQNVTFRCDPISEHNRLYWYRQTLGQGPEFLTYFQNEAQLEKSRLLSDRFSAERPKGSFSTLEIQRTEQGDSAMYLCASSFTGGELNGYTFGSGTRLTVV.

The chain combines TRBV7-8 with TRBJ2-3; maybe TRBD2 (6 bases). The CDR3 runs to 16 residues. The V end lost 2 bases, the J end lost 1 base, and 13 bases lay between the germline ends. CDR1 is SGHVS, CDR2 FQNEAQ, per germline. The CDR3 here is CASSLMSGVGTDTQYF. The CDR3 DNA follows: TGTGCCAGCAGCTTAATGTCGGGAGTCGGCACAGATACGCAGTATTTT.

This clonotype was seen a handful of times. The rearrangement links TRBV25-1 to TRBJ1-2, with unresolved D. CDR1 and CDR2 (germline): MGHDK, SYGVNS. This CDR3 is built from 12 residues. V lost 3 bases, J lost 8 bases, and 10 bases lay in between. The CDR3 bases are TGTGCCAGCAGTGAGGGCACCGGGGGCTACACCTTC. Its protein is CASSEGTGGYTF.

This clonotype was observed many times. The CDR3 nucleotides read TGTGCCAGCTCACCACGGACAGTGAACACTGAAGCTTTCTTT. Its translation: CASSPRTVNTEAFF. V is TRBV7-9 and J is TRBJ1-1; tentative D call: TRBD1 (6 bases). The V end was cut by 8 bases, the J end by 0 bases, with 13 bases between. The CDR3 totals 14 residues. Germline CDR1 and CDR2: SEHNR and FQNEAQ (reference sequence). Variable domain in full (rest from reference TRBV7-9 and TRBJ1-1): DTGVSQNPRHKITKRGQNVTFRCDPISEHNRLYWYRQTLGQGPEFLTYFQNEAQLEKSRLLSDRFSAERPKGSFSTLEIQRTEQGDSAMYLCASSPRTVNTEAFFGQGTRLTVV.

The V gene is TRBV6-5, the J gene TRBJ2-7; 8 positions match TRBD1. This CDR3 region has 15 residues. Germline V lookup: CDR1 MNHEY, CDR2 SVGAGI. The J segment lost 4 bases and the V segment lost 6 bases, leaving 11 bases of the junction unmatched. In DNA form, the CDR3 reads TGTGCCAGCAGCCCGACTGTGACAGGGGCATACGAGCAGTACTTC. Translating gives CASSPTVTGAYEQYF.

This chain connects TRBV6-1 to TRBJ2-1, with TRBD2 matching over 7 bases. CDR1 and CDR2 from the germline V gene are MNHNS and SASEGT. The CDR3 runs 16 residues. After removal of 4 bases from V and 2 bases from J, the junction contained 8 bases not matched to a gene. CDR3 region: CASSVASGLPYNEQFF. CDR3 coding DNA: TGTGCCAGCAGTGTGGCTAGCGGACTCCCCTACAATGAGCAGTTCTTC.

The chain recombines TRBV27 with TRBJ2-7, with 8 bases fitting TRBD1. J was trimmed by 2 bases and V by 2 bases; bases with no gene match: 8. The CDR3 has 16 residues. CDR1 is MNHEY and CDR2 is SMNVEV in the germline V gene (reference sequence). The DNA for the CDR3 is TGTGCCAGCAGTTTAAACTCCGGGACAGGCCCCTACGAGCAGTACTTC. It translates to CASSLNSGTGPYEQYF.

CDR3 sequence reads: CASSSPMSEQYF. For the CDR3, the DNA is TGTGCCAGCAGCTCCCCCATGTCCGAGCAGTACTTC. The rearrangement uses TRBV11-2 and TRBJ2-5, with D unclear. The J call is uncertain, as TRBJ2-7 better fits the DNA end. From germline, CDR1 is SGHAT and CDR2 FQNNGV. The length of the CDR3 is 12 residues.

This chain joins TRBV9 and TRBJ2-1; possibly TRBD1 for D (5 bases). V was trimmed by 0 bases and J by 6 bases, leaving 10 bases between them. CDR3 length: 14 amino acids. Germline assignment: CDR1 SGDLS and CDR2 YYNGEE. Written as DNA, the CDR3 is TGTGCCAGCAGCGTAGGAGACAGAGCCAATGAGCAGTTCTTC. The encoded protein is CASSVGDRANEQFF.

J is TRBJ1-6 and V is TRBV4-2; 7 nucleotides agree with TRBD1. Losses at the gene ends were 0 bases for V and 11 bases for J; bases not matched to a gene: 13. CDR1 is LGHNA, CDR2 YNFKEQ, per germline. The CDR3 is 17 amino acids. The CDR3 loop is CASSQDRRGRMETPLHF. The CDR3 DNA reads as TGTGCCAGCAGCCAAGATCGAAGGGGGCGAATGGAGACACCCCTCCACTTT.

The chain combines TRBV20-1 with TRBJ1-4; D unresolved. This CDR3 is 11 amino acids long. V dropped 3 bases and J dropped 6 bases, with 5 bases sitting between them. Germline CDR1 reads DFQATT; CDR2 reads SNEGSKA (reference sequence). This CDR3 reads CSARGDEKLFF. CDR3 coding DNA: TGCAGTGCTAGGGGAGATGAAAAACTGTTTTTT.

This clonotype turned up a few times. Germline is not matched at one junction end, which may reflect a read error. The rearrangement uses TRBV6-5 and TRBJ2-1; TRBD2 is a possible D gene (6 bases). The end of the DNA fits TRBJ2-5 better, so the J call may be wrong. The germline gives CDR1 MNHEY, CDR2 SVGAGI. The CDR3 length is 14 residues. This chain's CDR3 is CAGSLPSGRETQYF. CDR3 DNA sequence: TGTGCCGGCAGTTTACCTTCAGGGAGGGAGACCCAGTACTTC.

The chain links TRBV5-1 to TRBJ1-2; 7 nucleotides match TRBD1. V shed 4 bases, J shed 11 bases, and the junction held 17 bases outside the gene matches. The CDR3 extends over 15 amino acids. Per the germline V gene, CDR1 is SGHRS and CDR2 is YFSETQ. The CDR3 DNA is TGCGCCAGCAGCGCCCAGGATCGACAGGGCTCGTTATACACCTTC. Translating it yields CASSAQDRQGSLYTF.

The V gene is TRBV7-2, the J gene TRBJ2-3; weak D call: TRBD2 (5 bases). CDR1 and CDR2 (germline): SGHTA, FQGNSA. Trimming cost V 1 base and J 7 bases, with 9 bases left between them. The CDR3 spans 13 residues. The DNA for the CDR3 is TGTGCCAGCAGCTTAGGTCCGGGGAATACGCAGTATTTT. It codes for CASSLGPGNTQYF.

CDR3 sequence reads: CSVEGEVTTDTQYF. The DNA for the CDR3 is TGCAGCGTTGAAGGGGAGGTTACCACAGATACGCAGTATTTT. The gene calls are TRBV29-1 and TRBJ2-3, with D possibly TRBD2 on 6 matching bases. CDR1 SQVTM and CDR2 ANQGSEA come from the germline V gene. This CDR3 contains 14 residues. V shed 1 base and J shed 2 bases, with 10 bases lying between them.

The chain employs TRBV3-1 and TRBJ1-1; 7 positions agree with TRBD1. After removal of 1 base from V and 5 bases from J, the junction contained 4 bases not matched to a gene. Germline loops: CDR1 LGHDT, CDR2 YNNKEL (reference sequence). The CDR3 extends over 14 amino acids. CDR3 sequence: CASSQVRGSTEAFF. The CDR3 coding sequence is TGTGCCAGCAGCCAAGTCAGGGGGAGTACTGAAGCTTTCTTT.

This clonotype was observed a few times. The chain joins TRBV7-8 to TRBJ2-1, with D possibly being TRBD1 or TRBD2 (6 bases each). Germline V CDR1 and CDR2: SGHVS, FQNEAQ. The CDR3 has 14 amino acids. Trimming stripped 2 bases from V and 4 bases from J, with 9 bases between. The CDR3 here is CASSLKGGYNEQFF. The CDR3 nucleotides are TGTGCCAGCAGCTTAAAGGGGGGTTACAATGAGCAGTTCTTC.

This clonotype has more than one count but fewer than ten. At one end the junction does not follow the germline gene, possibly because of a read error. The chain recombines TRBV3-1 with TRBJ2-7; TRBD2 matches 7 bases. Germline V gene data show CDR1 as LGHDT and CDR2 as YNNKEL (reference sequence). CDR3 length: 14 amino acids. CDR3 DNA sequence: TGTGCCAGCAGCCAAGGTGTTGTCGGACTAGGGCCGCACTTC. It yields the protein CASSQGVVGLGPHF.

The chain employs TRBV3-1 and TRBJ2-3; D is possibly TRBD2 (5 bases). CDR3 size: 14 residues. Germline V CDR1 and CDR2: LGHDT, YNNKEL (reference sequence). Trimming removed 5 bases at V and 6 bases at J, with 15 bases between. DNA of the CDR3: TGTGCCAGCAGCTCGTGGGAGTCAATCGATACGCAGTATTTT. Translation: CASSSWESIDTQYF.

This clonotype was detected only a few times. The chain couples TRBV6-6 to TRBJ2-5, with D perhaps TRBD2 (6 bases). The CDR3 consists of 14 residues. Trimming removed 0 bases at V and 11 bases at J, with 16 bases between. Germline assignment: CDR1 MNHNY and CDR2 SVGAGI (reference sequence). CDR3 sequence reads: CASSYSEGSDSQYF. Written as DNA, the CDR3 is TGTGCCAGCAGTTACTCGGAGGGATCCGATTCGCAGTACTTC.

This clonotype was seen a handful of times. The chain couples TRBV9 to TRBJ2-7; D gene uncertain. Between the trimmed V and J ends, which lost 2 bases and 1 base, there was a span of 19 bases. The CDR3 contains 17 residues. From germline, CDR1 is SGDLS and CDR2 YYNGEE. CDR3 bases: TGTGCCAGCAGCGTTTCTTCTACGACCGTCGCATCCTACGAGCAGTACTTC. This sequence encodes CASSVSSTTVASYEQYF.

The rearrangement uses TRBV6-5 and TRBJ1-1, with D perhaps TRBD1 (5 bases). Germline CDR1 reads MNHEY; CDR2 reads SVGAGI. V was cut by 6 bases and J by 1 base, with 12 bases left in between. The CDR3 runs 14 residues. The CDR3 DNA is TGTGCCAGCAGGTTGGGGGTACCGAACACTGAAGCTTTCTTT. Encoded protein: CASRLGVPNTEAFF.

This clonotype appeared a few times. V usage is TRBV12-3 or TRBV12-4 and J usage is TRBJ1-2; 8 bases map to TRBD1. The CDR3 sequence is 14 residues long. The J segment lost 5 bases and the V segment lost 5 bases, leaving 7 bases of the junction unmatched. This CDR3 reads CASSTQGAGYGYTF. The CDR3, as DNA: TGTGCCAGCAGTACCCAGGGGGCGGGATATGGCTACACCTTC.

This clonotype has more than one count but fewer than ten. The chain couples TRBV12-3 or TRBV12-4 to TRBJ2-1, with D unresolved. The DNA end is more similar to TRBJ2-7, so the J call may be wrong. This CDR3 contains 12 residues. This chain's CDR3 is CASSHSPYEQYF. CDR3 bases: TGTGCCAGCAGCCACAGCCCGTACGAGCAGTACTTC.

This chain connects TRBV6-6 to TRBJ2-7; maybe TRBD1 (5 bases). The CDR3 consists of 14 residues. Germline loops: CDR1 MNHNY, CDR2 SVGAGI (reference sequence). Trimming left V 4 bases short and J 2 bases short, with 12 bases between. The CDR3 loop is CASSSTDTTYEQYF. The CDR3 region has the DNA TGTGCCAGCAGTTCTACGGACACGACCTACGAGCAGTACTTC.

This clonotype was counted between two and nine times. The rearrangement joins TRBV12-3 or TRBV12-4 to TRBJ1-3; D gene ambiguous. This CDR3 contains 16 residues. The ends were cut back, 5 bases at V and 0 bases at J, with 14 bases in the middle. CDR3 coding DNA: TGTGCCAGCAGTCCCCGAGGAGGTATCTCTGGAAACACCATATATTTT. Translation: CASSPRGGISGNTIYF.